This T cell receptor (beta chain) was recorded in a study of cytomegalovirus exposure and HLA in healthy donors. General observations from the study: Later on, an analysis found that several of the most significant clusters appeared to be linked to common viral pathogens, which included parvovirus B19. The later analysis indicated that the majority of CMV-associated TCR beta chains appeared HLA-restricted.

On this clone: What it binds is not known.

A multiplex PCR was run with 60 Vbeta primers and 13 Jbeta primers. Sequenced by immunoSEQ multiplex PCR; TCRdb stores in-frame clones only, minus some. Among about 120,000 clones listed, 60% to 80% were seen once. V lost 4 bases and J lost 8, with 17 bases in between. Germline CDR1 and CDR2: LGHNA and YSLEER. The CDR3 loop spans 14 amino acids. The receptor was derived from a human donor in good health. The genes are TRBV4-3 and TRBJ1-2; D is unclear. Material: PBMCs. CDR3 residues: CASSRSVRKEGYTF. The CDR3 bases are TGCGCCAGCAGCCGTTCGGTAAGAAAGGAGGGCTACACCTTC.